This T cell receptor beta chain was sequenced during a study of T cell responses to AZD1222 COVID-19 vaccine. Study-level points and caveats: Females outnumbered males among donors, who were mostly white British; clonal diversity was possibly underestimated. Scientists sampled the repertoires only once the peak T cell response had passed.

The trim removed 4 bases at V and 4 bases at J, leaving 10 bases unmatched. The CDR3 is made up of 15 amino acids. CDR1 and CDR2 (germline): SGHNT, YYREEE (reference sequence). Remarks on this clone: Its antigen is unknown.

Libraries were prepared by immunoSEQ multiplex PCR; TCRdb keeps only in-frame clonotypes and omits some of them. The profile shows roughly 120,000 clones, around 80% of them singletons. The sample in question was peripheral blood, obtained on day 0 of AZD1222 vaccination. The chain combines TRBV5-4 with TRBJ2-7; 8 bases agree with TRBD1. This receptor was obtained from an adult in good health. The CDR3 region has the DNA TGTGCCAGCAGCCCGCAGGGGGCGCGGGGATACGAGCAGTACTTC. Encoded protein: CASSPQGARGYEQYF.